The 20 T cell receptor beta chains presented below share a single source sample, sequenced in a study of T cell responses to AZD1222 COVID-19 vaccine. Libraries were prepared by immunoSEQ multiplex PCR; TCRdb keeps only in-frame clonotypes and omits some of them. The sample lists 79,000 or so clones, about 74% occurring once. Sequenced here: peripheral blood, sampled 28 days after the second dose of the MenACWY control vaccine. The receptors stem from an adult who received the MenACWY meningococcal vaccine as a control.

This chain links TRBV30 with TRBJ2-2, with 10 bases lining up with TRBD1. The CDR3 is 13 residues long. J lost 5 bases, V lost 6 bases, and 3 bases had no gene match. From germline, CDR1 is GTSNPN and CDR2 SVGIG (reference sequence). For the CDR3, the DNA is TGTGCCTGCGGACAGGGGGGTACCGGGGAGCTGTTTTTT. This translates into CACGQGGTGELFF.

The CDR3 DNA is TGTGCCAGTAGTAGCGGGGGGCTTACCTACGAGCAGTACTTC. Protein sequence: CASSSGGLTYEQYF. This sequence joins TRBV19 and TRBJ2-7, with 8 bases identical to TRBD2. Trimming removed 4 bases from V and 2 bases from J; junction bases left unmatched: 4. The CDR3 is 14 residues long. Per the germline V gene, CDR1 is LNHDA and CDR2 is SQIVND (reference sequence).

This clone has only one observation. The chain carries TRBV5-1 and TRBJ2-5; D unresolved. V lost 4 bases to trimming and J lost 1 base, with 8 bases between them. The length of the CDR3 is 13 residues. The V gene's germline CDR1 is SGHRS and CDR2 YFSETQ. The CDR3: CASSVAAQETQYF. The CDR3 coding sequence is TGCGCCAGCAGCGTGGCAGCCCAAGAGACCCAGTACTTC.

The genes are TRBV7-2 and TRBJ1-2, with unresolved D. Germline CDR1 is SGHTA and CDR2 is FQGNSA. The CDR3 has 11 amino acids. The ends were cut back, 4 bases at V and 0 bases at J, with 0 bases in the middle. The CDR3 sequence: CASSSNYGYTF. In DNA, the CDR3 is TGTGCCAGCAGCTCTAACTATGGCTACACCTTC.

This clone was seen many times. The chain combines TRBV10-2 with TRBJ1-6, with a tentative D call TRBD1 (6 bases). V dropped 3 bases and J dropped 8 bases, with 11 bases sitting between them. This CDR3 contains 14 residues. Germline lookup yields CDR1 WSHSY and CDR2 SAAADI. The CDR3 sequence is CASSEAGQHSPLHF. CDR3 sequence (DNA): TGCGCCAGCAGTGAAGCGGGACAACATTCACCCCTCCACTTT.

The chain recombines TRBV5-6 with TRBJ2-7; tentative D call: TRBD2 (5 bases). The V end was cut by 0 bases, the J end by 2 bases, with 9 bases between. The CDR3 has 14 residues. From germline, CDR1 is SGHDT and CDR2 YYEEEE. The CDR3 DNA sequence: TGTGCCAGCAGCTTGGCGGGGATCCCCTACGAGCAGTACTTC. Protein: CASSLAGIPYEQYF.

The chain is built from TRBV7-2 and TRBJ1-1; tentative D call: TRBD1 (5 bases). Germline lookup yields CDR1 SGHTA and CDR2 FQGNSA. The CDR3 has 15 amino acids. Trimming shortened V by 1 base and J by 2 bases, and 11 bases separated the two germline ends. The CDR3: CASSLEGRVNTEAFF. For the CDR3, the DNA is TGTGCCAGCAGCTTAGAAGGCAGGGTTAACACTGAAGCTTTCTTT.

For the CDR3, the DNA is TGTGCCAGCAGTTATCGGAGGGGGTCCGGGGAGCTGTTTTTT. Amino acid sequence: CASSYRRGSGELFF. The rearrangement links TRBV6-5 to TRBJ2-2, with D perhaps matching TRBD1 or TRBD2 (6 bases each). Between the trimmed V and J ends, which lost 3 bases and 6 bases, there was a span of 11 bases. This CDR3 comprises 14 residues. Germline V lookup: CDR1 MNHEY, CDR2 SVGAGI.

V gene TRBV19 combines with J gene TRBJ1-2; tentative D call: TRBD1 (5 bases). This CDR3 has 13 residues. CDR1 and CDR2 from the germline V gene are LNHDA and SQIVND (reference sequence). V lost 8 bases and J 8 bases, leaving 18 bases between the germline ends. The CDR3 here is CASSDPRAGGYTF. The CDR3 DNA is TGTGCCAGTTCTGATCCCAGGGCAGGAGGCTACACCTTC.

The chain is built from TRBV15 and TRBJ2-7; D gene ambiguous. V lost 1 base, J lost 3 bases, and 10 bases lay in between. In germline, CDR1 is LNHNV, CDR2 YYDKDF (reference sequence). The CDR3 spans 14 residues. CDR3 bases: TGTGCCACCAGCAGAGCTGACAAGCACTACGAGCAGTACTTC. This gives the protein CATSRADKHYEQYF.

CDR3 protein: CAIREREGDTEAFF. In DNA, the CDR3 is TGTGCCATCAGGGAGAGGGAAGGTGACACTGAAGCTTTCTTT. The chain links TRBV10-3 to TRBJ1-1; D not certain. Germline V gene sequence: CDR1 ENHRY, CDR2 SYGVKD. The CDR3 spans 14 residues. Trimming stripped 6 bases from V and 3 bases from J, with 14 bases between.

This CDR3 is CASSLRNPSRQKLFF. CDR3 coding DNA: TGTGCCAGCAGTTTACGAAATCCCTCCCGGCAAAAACTGTTTTTT. The chain combines TRBV28 with TRBJ1-4; D gene unclear. The CDR3 covers 15 residues. Germline CDR1 MDHEN, CDR2 SYDVKM. Trimming shortened V by 2 bases and J by 9 bases, and 16 bases separated the two germline ends.

This chain links TRBV7-2 with TRBJ1-2; no clear D. CDR3 length: 13 amino acids. V gave up 1 base and J gave up 8 bases, with 11 bases separating them. Germline CDR1 SGHTA, CDR2 FQGNSA. This CDR3 is CASSLVDGFGYTF. The CDR3 region has the DNA TGTGCCAGCAGCTTAGTGGACGGTTTCGGCTACACCTTC.

This rearrangement joins TRBV5-1 to TRBJ2-3, with D possibly TRBD2 on 6 matching bases. This CDR3 region has 12 residues. Trimming took off 5 bases at V and 6 bases at J, with 10 bases between the two ends. Looked up from germline, CDR1 is SGHRS and CDR2 is YFSETQ. CDR3 bases: TGCGCCAGCAGTCCAGGAGGGGATACGCAGTATTTT. Translated, it gives CASSPGGDTQYF.

The V gene is TRBV7-9, the J gene TRBJ2-1; D might be TRBD2 (5 bases). Germline CDR1 is SEHNR and CDR2 is FQNEAQ (reference sequence). The CDR3 spans 17 residues. Trimming pared 5 bases from V and 4 bases from J, leaving 21 bases between. CDR3 DNA sequence: TGTGCCAGCAGCCCCCCCTTCAGGTCGAGGACTTACAATGAGCAGTTCTTC. It is translated as CASSPPFRSRTYNEQFF.

The rearrangement links TRBV11-2 to TRBJ1-1, with D perhaps matching TRBD1 (5 bases). Looked up from germline, CDR1 is SGHAT and CDR2 is FQNNGV. The CDR3 has 13 amino acids. Trimming shortened V by 5 bases and J by 3 bases, and 10 bases separated the two germline ends. CDR3 coding DNA: TGTGCCAGCAGCCTGGGGCAGGACACTGAAGCTTTCTTT. It yields the protein CASSLGQDTEAFF.

This clone was seen only a few times. The rearrangement uses TRBV3-1 (or the pseudogene TRBV3-2) and TRBJ2-7; weak D call: TRBD2 (6 bases). The ends were cut back, 0 bases at V and 4 bases at J, with 16 bases in the middle. This CDR3 is 16 amino acids long. From germline, CDR1 is LGHDT and CDR2 YNNKEL (reference sequence). CDR3 DNA sequence: TGTGCCAGCAGCCAAGATCGGACGAGGGCGGGGTACGAGCAGTACTTC. This gives the protein CASSQDRTRAGYEQYF.

The V gene is TRBV28, the J gene TRBJ1-1; D is uncertain. Germline lookup yields CDR1 MDHEN and CDR2 SYDVKM. The ends were cut back, 5 bases at V and 4 bases at J, with 8 bases in the middle. This CDR3 has 12 amino acids. CDR3 in DNA: TGTGCCAGCAGTACCCACGGCACTGAAGCTTTCTTT. Its translation: CASSTHGTEAFF.

This chain links TRBV21-1 with TRBJ2-2; the table assigns TRBD2, which was not confirmed against the DNA. TRBV21-1 is termed a pseudogene. This CDR3 is built from 17 residues. This CDR3 reads CASSKVLAGGPVGELFF. The CDR3 DNA reads TGTGCCAGCAGCAAAGTCCTCGCGGGGGGGCCGGTCGGGGAGCTGTTTTTT.

V usage is TRBV10-3 and J usage is TRBJ2-2; 9 bases map to TRBD1. V shed 3 bases and J 5 bases; nucleotides not matched to a gene: 4. Germline V gene data show CDR1 as ENHRY and CDR2 as SYGVKD. The CDR3 runs 15 residues. The CDR3 sequence is CAISDQQGATGELFF. CDR3 DNA sequence: TGTGCCATCAGTGACCAACAGGGGGCGACCGGGGAGCTGTTTTTT.